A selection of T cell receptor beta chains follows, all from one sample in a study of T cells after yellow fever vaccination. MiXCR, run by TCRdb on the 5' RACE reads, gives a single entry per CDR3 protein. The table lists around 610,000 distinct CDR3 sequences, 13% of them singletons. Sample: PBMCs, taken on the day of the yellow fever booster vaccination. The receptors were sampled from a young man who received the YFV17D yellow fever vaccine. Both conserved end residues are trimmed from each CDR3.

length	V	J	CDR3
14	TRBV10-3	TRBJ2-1	AISGLSLADYNEQF
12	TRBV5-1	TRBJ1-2	ASSTQGGGYGYT
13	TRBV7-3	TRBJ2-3	ASSATGKNTDTQY
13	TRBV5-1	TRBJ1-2	ASSLARQGMDGYT
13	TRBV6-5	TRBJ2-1	ASSYTAGSYNEQF
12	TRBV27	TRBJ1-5	ASSHDRGNQPQH
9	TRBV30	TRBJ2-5	AWSPVETQY
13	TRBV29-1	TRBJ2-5	SVEELGGPRETQY
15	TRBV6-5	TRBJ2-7	ASSYYGGGTETYEQY
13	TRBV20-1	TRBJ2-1	SATDRGTSVNEQF
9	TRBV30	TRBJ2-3	AWSVRNTQY
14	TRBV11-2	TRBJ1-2	ASSRATGTVNYGYT
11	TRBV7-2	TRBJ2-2	ASSPLWAGELF
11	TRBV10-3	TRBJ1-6	AISGQGASPLH
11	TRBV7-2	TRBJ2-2	ASSPKPTGELF
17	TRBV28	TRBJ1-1	ASTVPPGSTGTMNTEAF
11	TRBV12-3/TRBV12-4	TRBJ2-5	ASRLRGWETQY
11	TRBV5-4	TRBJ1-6	ASSSDAHSPLH
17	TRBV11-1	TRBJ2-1	ASAGSALGHPGRYNEQF
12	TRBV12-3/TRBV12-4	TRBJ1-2	ASSGQTQGYGYT
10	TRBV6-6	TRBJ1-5	ASSAWGQPQH
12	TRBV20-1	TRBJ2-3	SASGSPRTDTQY
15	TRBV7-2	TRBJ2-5	ASSLAGLAGGRETQY